Shown below are 13 T cell receptor beta chains from a single sample sequenced in a study of blood T cell repertoires in COVID-19. Sequencing was performed with immunoSEQ multiplex PCR; in TCRdb, only in-frame clones are kept and a portion is missing. Among a few hundred thousand clones listed, 65% to 90% were seen once. Sequencing was carried out using peripheral blood. Receptors were obtained from a man over 45 with active or convalescent COVID-19.

This clone was detected a few times. The chain has TRBV16 and TRBJ1-1, with D possibly matching TRBD1 (5 bases). This CDR3 comprises 13 residues. Looked up from germline, CDR1 is KGHSY and CDR2 is FQNENV. The V gene lost 0 bases and the J gene lost 10 bases, with 12 bases spanning the gap. Here the CDR3 DNA reads TGTGCCAGCAGCCAATCGATAACCGGGGGAGCTTTCTTT. It specifies CASSQSITGGAFF.

J is TRBJ2-1 and V is TRBV27, with TRBD2 matching 12 bases. The CDR3 runs 15 residues. Per germline, CDR1 MNHEY and CDR2 SMNVEV (reference sequence). Trimming took 7 bases from V and 5 from J; bases not matched to a gene: 6. CDR3 region: CASTRLAGADNEQFF. CDR3 DNA sequence: TGTGCCAGCACAAGACTAGCGGGAGCCGACAATGAGCAGTTCTTC.

The rearrangement links TRBV24-1 to TRBJ1-1; tentative D call: TRBD1 (6 bases). The V and J ends lost 2 bases and 1 base respectively, with 7 bases between them. Germline assignment: CDR1 KGHDR and CDR2 SFDVKD. CDR3 length: 14 amino acids. CDR3 coding DNA: TGTGCCACCAGTGATTCGGGACAGAACACTGAAGCTTTCTTT. Protein product: CATSDSGQNTEAFF.

The J gene is TRBJ2-5, the V gene TRBV7-9; 10 nucleotides align to TRBD2. Germline V gives CDR1 SEHNR, CDR2 FQNEAQ (reference sequence). This CDR3 contains 15 residues. V shed 10 bases and J 1 base; nucleotides not matched to a gene: 9. CDR3 protein: CATYSSGGSQETQYF. In nucleotides, the CDR3 is TGTGCCACCTACTCTAGCGGGGGCTCCCAAGAGACCCAGTACTTC.

This clone occurred a few times. CDR3 bases: TGTGCCAGCAGCGTCATAACAGGGGGCAGGTTTTACACCTTC. It codes for CASSVITGGRFYTF. The chain links TRBV28 to TRBJ1-2, with TRBD1 matching over 9 bases. V lost 6 bases, J lost 11 bases, and 13 bases stayed unmatched. The CDR3 sequence is 14 residues long. The germline V gene encodes CDR1 MDHEN and CDR2 SYDVKM.

This clone was observed a single time. The rearrangement joins TRBV29-1 to TRBJ2-1; D is undetermined. Trimming removed 3 bases from V and 0 bases from J, with 6 bases in between. CDR1 SQVTM and CDR2 ANQGSEA come from the germline V gene. The CDR3 runs 13 residues. In nucleotides, the CDR3 is TGCAGCGTTGACTCGAGCTCCTACAATGAGCAGTTCTTC. This gives the protein CSVDSSSYNEQFF.

This sequence joins TRBV30 and TRBJ2-1; TRBD2 matches at 11 bases. This CDR3 is 15 amino acids long. The V gene's germline CDR1 is GTSNPN and CDR2 SVGIG (reference sequence). Trimming removed 2 bases from V and 4 bases from J; junction bases left unmatched: 4. Here the CDR3 DNA reads TGTGCCTGGAGTCAGGGACTAGCGGCATACAATGAGCAGTTCTTC. Amino acid sequence: CAWSQGLAAYNEQFF.

This rearrangement joins TRBV15 to TRBJ2-7, with 10 bases that match TRBD1. Germline V gene data show CDR1 as LNHNV and CDR2 as YYDKDF (reference sequence). The CDR3 is made up of 15 amino acids. V shed 4 bases and J 1 base; nucleotides not matched to a gene: 4. CDR3 nucleotides: TGTGCCACCAGCACTGACAGGGGGCGATCCTACGAGCAGTACTTC. Translating gives CATSTDRGRSYEQYF.

CDR3 bases: TGCGCCAGCAGCTTTCTAGGGGGGACAGGCACGGGGATGAACACTGAAGCTTTCTTT. This codes for CASSFLGGTGTGMNTEAFF. This chain uses TRBV5-1 with TRBJ1-1; TRBD1 agrees at 8 bases. Germline CDR1 is SGHRS and CDR2 is YFSETQ. The V segment lost 2 bases and the J segment 0 bases; nucleotides outside the gene matches: 15. This CDR3 region has 19 residues.

The sample holds one count of this clone. This sequence joins TRBV7-9 and TRBJ2-2, with TRBD1 matching over 8 bases. Looked up from germline, CDR1 is SEHNR and CDR2 is FQNEAQ (reference sequence). V lost 6 bases to trimming and J lost 7 bases; unmatched junction nucleotides: 4. This CDR3 comprises 13 residues. The CDR3 loop reads CASRQGEGGELFF. The CDR3 DNA sequence: TGTGCCAGCAGACAGGGGGAAGGCGGGGAGCTGTTTTTT.

The chain is built from TRBV2 and TRBJ1-6; possible D gene TRBD1, 6 bases. V lost 6 bases, J lost 9 bases, and 15 bases lay in between. The CDR3 is 14 amino acids. The germline V gene has CDR1 SNHLY and CDR2 FYNNEI. The CDR3 loop reads CASSNTGLGSPLHF. As DNA, the CDR3 is TGTGCCAGCAGCAATACAGGGTTGGGTTCACCCCTCCACTTT.

The V call is TRBV3-1 (or the pseudogene TRBV3-2), the J call TRBJ2-3; D possibly corresponds to TRBD1 (6 bases). The CDR3 has 16 residues. Trimming removed 1 base from V and 1 base from J, with 12 bases in between. Germline V lookup: CDR1 LGHDT, CDR2 YNNKEL (reference sequence). CDR3 residues: CASSQAGAKRTDTQYF. Written as DNA, the CDR3 is TGTGCCAGCAGCCAAGCAGGGGCTAAACGCACAGATACGCAGTATTTT.

V is TRBV4-2 and J is TRBJ2-1; the match to TRBD2 covers 10 bases. The V and J ends lost 0 bases and 8 bases, in that order; junction bases with no gene match: 7. This CDR3 is 16 amino acids long. Germline CDR1 LGHNA, CDR2 YNFKEQ. For the CDR3, the DNA is TGTGCCAGCAGCCAAGAGCTGGGACTAGCGTGGCATGAGCAGTTCTTC. The encoded protein is CASSQELGLAWHEQFF.